What follows are 15 T cell receptor beta chains derived from one specimen sequenced in a study of blood T cell repertoires in COVID-19. Measured with immunoSEQ multiplex PCR; TCRdb has only the in-frame clones, and not every one. Found here are roughly 150,000 clones, about 84% of them singletons; the top ten hold 5%. The sample taken for sequencing was peripheral blood. Source of these receptors: a woman in her fifties or sixties with acute or convalescent COVID-19.

The CDR3 protein is CASSTGQGDSPLHF. The DNA for the CDR3 is TGCGCCAGCAGCACCGGACAGGGGGATTCACCCCTCCACTTT. The rearrangement links TRBV5-1 to TRBJ1-6, with 10 bases identical to TRBD1. V lost 4 bases, J lost 8 bases, and 3 bases stayed unmatched. Looked up from germline, CDR1 is SGHRS and CDR2 is YFSETQ. The CDR3 consists of 14 residues.

The chain links TRBV30 to TRBJ1-4; no definite D call. This CDR3 comprises 14 residues. Trimming took 2 bases from V and 8 from J, leaving 15 bases between them. From germline, CDR1 is GTSNPN and CDR2 SVGIG (reference sequence). CDR3 DNA sequence: TGTGCCTGGAGTCCCCCCGGGGTGGAGGAAAAACTGTTTTTT. Translating gives CAWSPPGVEEKLFF. The variable domain in full, with the rest retrieved from reference TRBV30 and TRBJ1-4, is SQTIHQWPATLVQPVGSPLSLECTVEGTSNPNLYWYRQAAGRGLQLLFYSVGIGQISSEVPQNLSASRPQDRQFILSSKKLLLSDSGFYLCAWSPPGVEEKLFFGSGTQLSVL.

The CDR3 DNA reads TGCAGCGTTCTCCCGACGGGATTAGAGACCCAGTACTTC. Protein product: CSVLPTGLETQYF. The chain links TRBV29-1 to TRBJ2-5; D may be TRBD2 (5 bases). The CDR3 has 13 amino acids. V shed 5 bases and J shed 4 bases, with 14 bases lying between them. The germline V gene has CDR1 SQVTM and CDR2 ANQGSEA.

This rearrangement joins TRBV10-3 to TRBJ2-2, with TRBD2 matching over 9 bases. The V gene end was trimmed by 3 bases and the J gene end by 6 bases; junction bases not matched to a gene: 5. Germline V lookup: CDR1 ENHRY, CDR2 SYGVKD. CDR3 length: 15 amino acids. The DNA for the CDR3 is TGTGCCATCAGTGACGGCGGGGGGGTGGCCGGGGAGCTGTTTTTT. Protein product: CAISDGGGVAGELFF.

This clone was observed a single time. This chain uses TRBV20-1 with TRBJ2-5; 9 bases align to TRBD2. Germline V CDR1 and CDR2: DFQATT, SNEGSKA (reference sequence). After removal of 3 bases from V and 2 bases from J, the junction contained 4 bases not matched to a gene. The CDR3 is 14 residues long. The CDR3 protein is CSASNSGGQETQYF. The CDR3 DNA follows: TGCAGTGCTAGTAACAGCGGGGGGCAAGAGACCCAGTACTTC.

The gene calls are TRBV19 and TRBJ1-1; a possible D gene is TRBD1 (6 bases). V was cut by 5 bases and J by 10 bases, with 20 bases left in between. CDR1 is LNHDA and CDR2 is SQIVND in the germline V gene (reference sequence). This CDR3 is built from 14 residues. The CDR3: CASSLKKPGQRAFF. CDR3 nucleotide sequence: TGTGCCAGTAGTTTAAAGAAGCCGGGACAACGAGCTTTCTTT.

J is TRBJ2-7 and V is TRBV4-1; 10 bases are shared with TRBD1. Germline V lookup: CDR1 MGHRA, CDR2 YSYEKL. V trimming: 0 bases; J trimming: 5 bases; junction bases outside the gene matches: 4. The CDR3 covers 15 residues. CDR3 sequence (DNA): TGCGCCAGCAGCCAAGATCAGACAGGGGGCGACGAGCAGTACTTC. Translated: CASSQDQTGGDEQYF.

The chain carries TRBV1 and TRBJ1-4. TRBV1 is noted as a pseudogene. CDR3 size: 17 residues. CDR3 in amino acids: CTSSQVRVGPLEEKLFF. CDR3 DNA: TGCACCAGCAGCCAAGTGCGGGTCGGTCCCTTGGAGGAAAAACTGTTTTTT.

V gene TRBV7-8 combines with J gene TRBJ1-3; TRBD1 might be the D (5 bases). Germline lookup yields CDR1 SGHVS and CDR2 FQNEAQ. Trimming cost V 7 bases and J 3 bases, with 16 bases left between them. The CDR3 is 15 amino acids. The CDR3 DNA reads as TGTGCCAGCACTGAGGGGAGGGGTGATGGAAACACCATATATTTT. It encodes CASTEGRGDGNTIYF.

This clone was recorded only once. The chain couples TRBV25-1 to TRBJ2-3; TRBD2 agrees at 7 bases. Germline V lookup: CDR1 MGHDK, CDR2 SYGVNS. V shed 2 bases and J 6 bases; nucleotides not matched to a gene: 14. This CDR3 has 17 amino acids. This CDR3 reads CASSEGGVGFEGDTQYF. The CDR3 coding sequence is TGTGCCAGCAGTGAAGGGGGGGTAGGGTTCGAAGGGGATACGCAGTATTTT.

The sample holds a few counts of this clone. This chain joins TRBV4-2 and TRBJ1-3, with 7 nucleotides matching TRBD1. Germline V CDR1 and CDR2: LGHNA, YNFKEQ. The CDR3 runs to 16 residues. Unmatched junction bases numbered 12, after V lost 4 bases and J lost 6 bases. CDR3 sequence (DNA): TGTGCCAGCAGCCCTCCCTTGGGACAGCGACAAAACACCATATATTTT. It is translated as CASSPPLGQRQNTIYF.

This clone was recorded once. The gene calls are TRBV5-1 and TRBJ2-2, with a weak D call TRBD2 (6 bases). The CDR3 totals 16 residues. Trimming removed 2 bases from V and 6 bases from J, with 17 bases in between. Germline CDR1 reads SGHRS; CDR2 reads YFSETQ. CDR3 nucleotide sequence: TGCGCCAGCAGCTTAGCTGGACTAACGAGGGCCGGGGAGCTGTTTTTT. This translates into CASSLAGLTRAGELFF.

There are a few counts of this clone. V usage is TRBV27 and J usage is TRBJ1-5; tentative D call: TRBD1 (6 bases). The ends were cut back, 5 bases at V and 7 bases at J, with 12 bases in the middle. In germline, CDR1 is MNHEY, CDR2 SMNVEV (reference sequence). The CDR3 contains 13 residues. CDR3 DNA: TGTGCCAGCAGTATTAATGACAGGCAGCCCCAGCATTTT. It yields the protein CASSINDRQPQHF.

The genes are TRBV6-5 and TRBJ1-5, with D hard to call. The CDR3 loop spans 15 amino acids. The V end lost 8 bases, the J end lost 7 bases, and 21 bases lay between the germline ends. Germline values: CDR1 MNHEY, CDR2 SVGAGI. The CDR3 loop reads CASGFRAPSGQPQHF. CDR3 in DNA: TGTGCCAGCGGGTTCCGGGCCCCCTCGGGGCAGCCCCAGCATTTT.

The sample holds one count of this clone. The rearrangement uses TRBV5-1 and TRBJ1-2; TRBD1 matches 8 bases. The CDR3 is made up of 14 amino acids. V was clipped by 4 bases and J by 5 bases; unmatched bases: 7. The germline CDR1 and CDR2 sequences are SGHRS and YFSETQ. In DNA, the CDR3 is TGCGCCAGCAGCACGACAGGGGACGGGTATGGCTACACCTTC. Translation: CASSTTGDGYGYTF. Based on the CDR3 plus reference TRBV5-1 and TRBJ1-2, the full variable domain is KAGVTQTPRYLIKTRGQQVTLSCSPISGHRSVSWYQQTPGQGLQFLFEYFSETQRNKGNFPGRFSGRQFSNSRSEMNVSTLELGDSALYLCASSTTGDGYGYTFGSGTRLTVV.